One and the same sample provided the 27 T cell receptor beta chains below, sequenced in a study of graft-versus-host responses after intestinal transplantation. Using immunoSEQ multiplex PCR, the repertoire was profiled, and TCRdb retains in-frame clones only, with some absent. The sample records around 6,700 clones, approximately 90% being singletons. Sequencing was performed on PBMCs, taken 83 days after transplant. The origin of the receptors is a human patient who received an intestinal transplant, so some T cells may come from the graft donor.

Here the CDR3 DNA reads TGTGCCAGCAGCTTAGCACTAGCGGGGAACAATGAGCAGTTCTTC. Protein sequence: CASSLALAGNNEQFF. This chain connects TRBV11-2 to TRBJ2-1; 10 bases align to TRBD2. Germline V lookup: CDR1 SGHAT, CDR2 FQNNGV. V dropped 1 base and J dropped 5; count of bases not matched to a gene: 2. The CDR3 is 15 amino acids.

V gene TRBV2 combines with J gene TRBJ2-2; no clear D. Germline V lookup: CDR1 SNHLY, CDR2 FYNNEI. CDR3 length: 13 residues. V was clipped by 8 bases and J by 7 bases, with 14 bases between them. CDR3 coding DNA: TGTGCCAGCGGCATGTTAGTGGGCGGGGAGCTGTTTTTT. This codes for CASGMLVGGELFF. Using reference TRBV2 and TRBJ2-2 for the parts outside the CDR3, the full variable domain is EPEVTQTPSHQVTQMGQEVILRCVPISNHLYFYWYRQILGQKVEFLVSFYNNEISEKSEIFDDQFSVERPDGSNFTLKIRSTKLEDSAMYFCASGMLVGGELFFGEGSRLTVL.

CDR3 in amino acids: CASSFGGNGYTF. The CDR3 DNA sequence: TGTGCCAGCAGCTTCGGGGGGAATGGCTACACCTTC. The chain links TRBV7-9 to TRBJ1-2, with D perhaps matching TRBD1 (5 bases). The CDR3 totals 12 residues. The V end was cut by 3 bases, the J end by 6 bases, with 8 bases between. Germline CDR1 SEHNR, CDR2 FQNEAQ (reference sequence). The variable domain in full, completed from reference TRBV7-9 and TRBJ1-2, reads DTGVSQNPRHKITKRGQNVTFRCDPISEHNRLYWYRQTLGQGPEFLTYFQNEAQLEKSRLLSDRFSAERPKGSFSTLEIQRTEQGDSAMYLCASSFGGNGYTFGSGTRLTVV.

The chain joins TRBV4-1 to TRBJ2-2; D is uncertain. This CDR3 is built from 17 residues. Germline assignment: CDR1 MGHRA and CDR2 YSYEKL. The V end lost 2 bases, the J end lost 5 bases, and 18 bases lay between the germline ends. The CDR3 reads CASSQFSIRSSTGELFF. CDR3 DNA sequence: TGCGCCAGCAGCCAATTTTCGATAAGGTCGTCGACCGGGGAGCTGTTTTTT.

This clone has just a few counts. The chain uses TRBV2 and TRBJ1-3, with D tentatively TRBD1 (5 bases). The CDR3 contains 15 residues. Trimming removed 8 bases at V and 3 bases at J, with 17 bases between. Germline V gene sequence: CDR1 SNHLY, CDR2 FYNNEI. CDR3: CASGTMGLSGNTIYF. The DNA for the CDR3 is TGTGCCAGCGGCACCATGGGACTGAGTGGAAACACCATATATTTT.

This clone has only one observation. The chain employs TRBV6-1 and TRBJ2-7, with 8 bases that match TRBD1. V lost 4 bases, J lost 3 bases, and 8 bases stayed unmatched. CDR3 length equals 15 residues. Germline assignment: CDR1 MNHNS and CDR2 SASEGT. The CDR3 loop is CASSGLTGDLYEQYF. CDR3 DNA sequence: TGTGCCAGCAGTGGACTGACAGGGGACCTCTACGAGCAGTACTTC.

The chain links TRBV5-6 to TRBJ1-1, with D perhaps TRBD1 (5 bases). The CDR3 runs to 15 residues. Per the germline V gene, CDR1 is SGHDT and CDR2 is YYEEEE. Trimming stripped 0 bases from V and 3 bases from J, with 12 bases between. CDR3 sequence reads: CASSLGGVGYTEAFF. CDR3 bases: TGTGCCAGCAGCTTGGGGGGCGTGGGCTACACTGAAGCTTTCTTT.

The chain uses TRBV28 and TRBJ2-2, with D uncertain. The V end lost 5 bases, the J end lost 7 bases, and 8 bases lay between the germline ends. Germline values: CDR1 MDHEN, CDR2 SYDVKM. The CDR3 covers 12 residues. CDR3 coding DNA: TGTGCCAGCAGTCCGGGCTTCGGGGAGCTGTTTTTT. Amino acids: CASSPGFGELFF.

V usage is TRBV14 and J usage is TRBJ1-2; D unresolved. V was pared by 1 base and J by 3 bases, with 12 bases between. The CDR3 sequence is 15 residues long. Germline CDR1 reads SGHDN; CDR2 reads FVKESK. The DNA of the CDR3 is TGTGCCAGCAGCCAAGTAGGTGGGCCGGACTATGGCTACACCTTC. This encodes CASSQVGGPDYGYTF.

The V call is TRBV2, the J call TRBJ1-4; TRBD1 is a possible D gene (6 bases). The V gene's germline CDR1 is SNHLY and CDR2 FYNNEI. The CDR3 length is 14 residues. The germline V and J ends were trimmed by 5 bases and 8 bases, with 15 bases remaining between them. The CDR3 loop is CASSPGTGTEKLFF. The CDR3 nucleotides are TGTGCCAGCAGTCCCGGTACAGGGACGGAAAAACTGTTTTTT.

This chain uses TRBV6-5 with TRBJ1-1, with a possible D match to TRBD1 (5 bases). There are 13 residues in the CDR3. V was clipped by 6 bases and J by 1 base, with 9 bases between them. Germline V gene data show CDR1 as MNHEY and CDR2 as SVGAGI. DNA for the CDR3: TGTGCCAGCAGCCTCGGACAGAACACTGAAGCTTTCTTT. Protein: CASSLGQNTEAFF.

The CDR3 DNA follows: TGCGCCAGCAGCTTGGGGGGCGACCTCTACGAGCAGTACTTC. It translates to CASSLGGDLYEQYF. The rearrangement uses TRBV5-1 and TRBJ2-7; TRBD1 might be the D (5 bases). V was trimmed by 0 bases and J by 3 bases, leaving 10 bases between them. The CDR3 totals 14 residues. Germline V lookup: CDR1 SGHRS, CDR2 YFSETQ.

V usage is TRBV10-2 and J usage is TRBJ1-2, with D tentatively TRBD1 (6 bases). CDR1 is WSHSY, CDR2 SAAADI, per germline. The CDR3 is made up of 13 amino acids. The V and J ends lost 2 bases and 8 bases respectively, with 12 bases between them. CDR3 bases: TGCGCCAGCAGTGAGGACAGGTGGGGAGGCTACACCTTC. This encodes CASSEDRWGGYTF.

The chain couples TRBV5-5 to TRBJ2-3; 7 bases line up with TRBD2. V shed 3 bases, J shed 6 bases, and the junction held 7 bases outside the gene matches. Per the germline V gene, CDR1 is SGHKS and CDR2 is YYEKEE (reference sequence). The CDR3 sequence is 14 residues long. The CDR3 bases are TGTGCCAGCAGCTGGACTAGAGCATTGGATACGCAGTATTTT. Amino acid sequence: CASSWTRALDTQYF. Using reference TRBV5-5 and TRBJ2-3 for the parts outside the CDR3, the full variable domain is DAGVTQSPTHLIKTRGQQVTLRCSPISGHKSVSWYQQVLGQGPQFIFQYYEKEERGRGNFPDRFSARQFPNYSSELNVNALLLGDSALYLCASSWTRALDTQYFGPGTRLTVL.

The chain recombines TRBV7-9 with TRBJ2-1; 7 positions match TRBD2. V shed 1 base, J shed 2 bases, and the junction held 2 bases outside the gene matches. Looked up from germline, CDR1 is SEHNR and CDR2 is FQNEAQ (reference sequence). The CDR3 covers 15 residues. DNA for the CDR3: TGTGCCAGCAGCTTAGGCCTAGCGGCCTACAATGAGCAGTTCTTC. It encodes CASSLGLAAYNEQFF. Filled out from reference TRBV7-9 and TRBJ2-1, the complete variable domain reads DTGVSQNPRHKITKRGQNVTFRCDPISEHNRLYWYRQTLGQGPEFLTYFQNEAQLEKSRLLSDRFSAERPKGSFSTLEIQRTEQGDSAMYLCASSLGLAAYNEQFFGPGTRLTVL.

This clone appeared a single time. The gene calls are TRBV9 and TRBJ2-7, with D possibly being TRBD2 (5 bases). Germline assignment: CDR1 SGDLS and CDR2 YYNGEE. The CDR3 is made up of 17 amino acids. V shed 4 bases and J shed 0 bases, with 20 bases lying between them. CDR3 sequence: CASSSESGGPDSYEQYF. As DNA, the CDR3 is TGTGCCAGCAGCTCCGAGAGTGGAGGACCGGACTCCTACGAGCAGTACTTC.

V usage is TRBV11-1 and J usage is TRBJ2-7, with 8 bases that match TRBD2. The CDR3 runs to 15 residues. The V gene's germline CDR1 is SGHAT and CDR2 FQDESV (reference sequence). Trimming took 1 base from V and 7 from J; bases not matched to a gene: 9. CDR3 nucleotide sequence: TGTGCCAGCAGCTTAGAAGCGGGAGCAGTCAGAGAGCAGTACTTC. It specifies CASSLEAGAVREQYF.

The chain has TRBV28 and TRBJ2-7; D call uncertain. Between the trimmed V and J ends, which lost 5 bases and 2 bases, there was a span of 19 bases. CDR1 and CDR2 from the germline V gene are MDHEN and SYDVKM. This CDR3 has 16 amino acids. CDR3 in DNA: TGTGCCAGCAGTGTATCCTCCTCTAATTCCCCCTACGAGCAGTACTTC. This sequence encodes CASSVSSSNSPYEQYF.

The chain carries TRBV2 and TRBJ1-1; D remains unclear. The CDR3 is 13 amino acids. The germline gives CDR1 SNHLY, CDR2 FYNNEI. V was cut by 4 bases and J by 5 bases, with 11 bases left in between. The chain's CDR3 is CASSVGQRTEAFF. The CDR3 DNA follows: TGTGCCAGCAGTGTAGGGCAGAGGACTGAAGCTTTCTTT.

The V call is TRBV5-6, the J call TRBJ1-2; D is uncertain. The V and J ends lost 4 bases and 2 bases respectively, with 18 bases between them. The CDR3 has 16 residues. The germline V gene has CDR1 SGHDT and CDR2 YYEEEE. This CDR3 reads CASSQGQAAGNYGYTF. The CDR3, as DNA: TGTGCCAGCAGCCAAGGTCAGGCCGCGGGCAACTATGGCTACACCTTC.

CDR3 amino acids: CASSFSREGDEQFF. The CDR3 coding sequence is TGTGCCAGCAGTTTCTCGAGGGAGGGGGATGAGCAGTTCTTC. The V call is TRBV27, the J call TRBJ2-1, with a tentative D call TRBD2 (7 bases). The V gene's germline CDR1 is MNHEY and CDR2 SMNVEV (reference sequence). V was cut by 3 bases and J by 8 bases, with 14 bases left in between. CDR3 length: 14 residues.

V gene TRBV14 combines with J gene TRBJ2-3, with no clear D. V was cut by 4 bases and J by 10 bases, with 15 bases left in between. CDR3 length: 13 amino acids. Germline-derived CDR1 and CDR2 are SGHDN and FVKESK. DNA of the CDR3: TGTGCCAGCAGCCCATCCCCTAAAGCGCCGCAGTATTTT. Its protein is CASSPSPKAPQYF. The variable domain in full, with the rest retrieved from reference TRBV14 and TRBJ2-3, is EAGVTQFPSHSVIEKGQTVTLRCDPISGHDNLYWYRRVMGKEIKFLLHFVKESKQDESGMPNNRFLAERTGGTYSTLKVQPAELEDSGVYFCASSPSPKAPQYFGPGTRLTVL.

The chain links TRBV28 to TRBJ2-2, with 8 bases matching TRBD2. This CDR3 is 15 amino acids long. The germline gives CDR1 MDHEN, CDR2 SYDVKM. V shed 2 bases, J shed 5 bases, and the junction held 4 bases outside the gene matches. In nucleotides, the CDR3 is TGTGCCAGCAGTTTAGCGGGAGGATTAACCGGGGAGCTGTTTTTT. Its translation: CASSLAGGLTGELFF.

The chain couples TRBV6-5 to TRBJ2-5; 10 bases map to TRBD1. Unmatched junction bases numbered 4, after V lost 8 bases and J lost 4 bases. Germline CDR1 is MNHEY and CDR2 is SVGAGI. The CDR3 totals 13 residues. This CDR3 reads CASATGGRETQYF. CDR3 sequence (DNA): TGTGCCAGCGCGACAGGGGGCAGAGAGACCCAGTACTTC.

V gene TRBV27 combines with J gene TRBJ2-1; 10 nucleotides align to TRBD1. This CDR3 contains 16 residues. Trimming removed 4 bases from V and 5 bases from J; junction bases left unmatched: 8. Germline V gene sequence: CDR1 MNHEY, CDR2 SMNVEV (reference sequence). This CDR3 is CASSSAGTGENNEQFF. In DNA, the CDR3 is TGTGCCAGCAGTTCGGCCGGGACAGGGGAGAACAATGAGCAGTTCTTC.

This clone came up a few times. The chain employs TRBV6-6 and TRBJ2-7, with 10 positions matching TRBD1. Per germline, CDR1 MNHNY and CDR2 SVGAGI (reference sequence). The length of the CDR3 is 12 residues. V was clipped by 10 bases and J by 4 bases; unmatched bases: 4. This CDR3 reads CATRQGAYEQYF. The DNA for the CDR3 is TGTGCCACCAGACAGGGGGCATACGAGCAGTACTTC.

This chain joins TRBV18 and TRBJ1-1; D is uncertain. In germline, CDR1 is KGHSH, CDR2 LQKENI. The CDR3 totals 13 residues. The V end was cut by 3 bases, the J end by 3 bases, with 8 bases between. The chain's CDR3 is CASSPRGDTEAFF. The DNA of the CDR3 is TGTGCCAGCTCACCGCGCGGGGACACTGAAGCTTTCTTT.